The T cell receptor (beta chain) under discussion was sequenced for a study of Ad26.COV2.S vaccination and SARS-CoV-2 variants. As for this clone: This sample also contains other DNA sequences that code for the same CDR3.

Treatment specified: 15 to 20 received Ad26.COV2.S at low or high dose, single or two shots; about five received placebo; per-sample allocation not given. Sampling took place 63 days after the first vaccine or placebo injection. V was pared by 1 base and J by 3 bases, with 10 bases between. This CDR3 comprises 15 residues. The germline V gene has CDR1 SEHNR and CDR2 FQNEAQ (reference sequence). Sequenced by immunoSEQ multiplex PCR; TCRdb stores in-frame clones only, minus some. The sample includes approximately 350,000 clones, under 90% seen only once; the top ten take around 7.3%. The source material was peripheral blood, sampled in a trial of Ad26.COV2.S vaccine versus placebo. The clonotype originates from a person between 18 and 65 years old who received the Ad26.COV2.S COVID-19 vaccine or a placebo. V usage is TRBV7-9 and J usage is TRBJ1-5; D gene unclear. CDR3 amino acids: CASSLGGGYNQPQHF. CDR3 coding DNA: TGTGCCAGCAGCTTAGGGGGAGGGTACAATCAGCCCCAGCATTTT.